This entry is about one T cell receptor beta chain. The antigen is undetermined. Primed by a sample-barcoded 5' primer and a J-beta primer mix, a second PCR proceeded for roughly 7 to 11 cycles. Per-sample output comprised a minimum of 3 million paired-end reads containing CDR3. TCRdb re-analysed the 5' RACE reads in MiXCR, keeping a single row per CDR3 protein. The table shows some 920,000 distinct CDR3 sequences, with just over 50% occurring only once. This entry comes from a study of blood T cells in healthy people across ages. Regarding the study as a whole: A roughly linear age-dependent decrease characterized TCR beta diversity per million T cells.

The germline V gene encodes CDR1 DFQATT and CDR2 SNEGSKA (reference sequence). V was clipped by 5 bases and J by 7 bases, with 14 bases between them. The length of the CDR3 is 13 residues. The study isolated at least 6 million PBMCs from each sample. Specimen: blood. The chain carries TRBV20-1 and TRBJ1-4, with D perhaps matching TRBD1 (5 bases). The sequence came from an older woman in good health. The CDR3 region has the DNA TGCAGTGCTTCTCGGGGGGACTTTGAAAAACTGTTTTTT. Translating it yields CSASRGDFEKLFF.